Listed here are 23 T cell receptor beta chains from one sample, sequenced in a study of cytomegalovirus exposure and HLA in healthy donors. Both 60 Vbeta primers and 13 Jbeta primers went into the PCR. Sequenced by immunoSEQ multiplex PCR; TCRdb stores in-frame clones only, minus some. The sample carries 120,000 to 150,000 clones, over 60% recorded once. Source material: PBMCs. Source of these receptors: a woman in her thirties or forties in good health and CMV-seronegative.

The chain uses TRBV11-2 and TRBJ2-1, with D uncertain. This CDR3 contains 14 residues. Trimming shortened V by 0 bases and J by 10 bases, and 13 bases separated the two germline ends. Germline CDR1 and CDR2: SGHAT and FQNNGV. The CDR3 is CASSLEVSFSEQFF. The DNA of the CDR3 is TGTGCCAGCAGCTTAGAGGTCAGTTTTTCCGAGCAGTTCTTC. Combining the CDR3 with reference TRBV11-2 and TRBJ2-1 gives the whole variable domain EAGVAQSPRYKIIEKRQSVAFWCNPISGHATLYWYQQILGQGPKLLIQFQNNGVVDDSQLPKDRFSAERLKGVDSTLKIQPAKLEDSAVYLCASSLEVSFSEQFFGPGTRLTVL.

This rearrangement joins TRBV6-5 to TRBJ1-3; no clear D. The germline gives CDR1 MNHEY, CDR2 SVGAGI. Trimming pared 2 bases from V and 0 bases from J, leaving 5 bases between. The CDR3 contains 14 residues. CDR3: CASSYRSSGNTIYF. For the CDR3, the DNA is TGTGCCAGCAGTTACAGGAGCTCTGGAAACACCATATATTTT.

The chain uses TRBV30 and TRBJ2-1; weak D call: TRBD1 (5 bases). This CDR3 has 21 amino acids. CDR1 is GTSNPN and CDR2 is SVGIG in the germline V gene (reference sequence). Trimming removed 2 bases from V and 3 bases from J, with 32 bases in between. The CDR3 DNA reads as TGTGCCTGGAGTCTCAGTCGTAGGCAGGGTGGCAACCTGGCGTTCTACAATGAGCAGTTCTTC. Translating gives CAWSLSRRQGGNLAFYNEQFF.

This clone was counted only a few times. J is TRBJ2-7 and V is TRBV5-1; D gene unclear. The CDR3 loop spans 12 amino acids. Germline V gene lookup returns CDR1 SGHRS and CDR2 YFSETQ. Trimming removed 1 base from V and 4 bases from J, with 6 bases in between. CDR3 DNA: TGCGCCAGCAGCTTGCCGGGTTACGAGCAGTACTTC. Translating it yields CASSLPGYEQYF.

This clone was detected only once. The chain has TRBV11-1 and TRBJ1-1; 9 nucleotides agree with TRBD1. The V segment lost 5 bases and the J segment 5 bases; nucleotides outside the gene matches: 6. Germline V gene data show CDR1 as SGHAT and CDR2 as FQDESV (reference sequence). The CDR3 runs 14 residues. CDR3 amino acids: CASSRGQGGTEAFF. CDR3 coding DNA: TGTGCCAGCAGCCGGGGACAGGGAGGAACTGAAGCTTTCTTT.

The gene calls are TRBV4-1 and TRBJ2-7; tentative D call: TRBD1 (6 bases). The V gene lost 8 bases and the J gene lost 0 bases, with 20 bases spanning the gap. This CDR3 has 16 residues. The germline gives CDR1 MGHRA, CDR2 YSYEKL. The CDR3 protein is CASRIEGRGLSYEQYF. CDR3 bases: TGCGCCAGCCGAATCGAGGGCAGGGGCCTCTCCTACGAGCAGTACTTC.

A few counts support this clone. The chain joins TRBV7-9 to TRBJ1-2, with a tentative D call TRBD1 (6 bases). This CDR3 is 15 amino acids long. V gave up 1 base and J gave up 2 bases, with 11 bases separating them. CDR1 SEHNR and CDR2 FQNEAQ come from the germline V gene (reference sequence). The CDR3 sequence: CASSLGMGANYGYTF. For the CDR3, the DNA is TGTGCCAGCAGCTTAGGGATGGGGGCCAACTATGGCTACACCTTC.

This clone was counted between two and nine times. This rearrangement joins TRBV6-5 to TRBJ1-5, with 11 bases identical to TRBD1. The CDR3 runs 15 residues. The J segment lost 3 bases and the V segment lost 7 bases, leaving 5 bases of the junction unmatched. Germline-derived CDR1 and CDR2 are MNHEY and SVGAGI. CDR3 coding DNA: TGTGCCAGCACCCAGGGACAGGGGGACAATCAGCCCCAGCATTTT. This codes for CASTQGQGDNQPQHF.

The rearrangement joins TRBV7-9 to TRBJ2-7, with a possible D match to TRBD1 (5 bases). Germline values: CDR1 SEHNR, CDR2 FQNEAQ (reference sequence). The CDR3 runs 12 residues. V was trimmed by 2 bases and J by 6 bases, leaving 8 bases between them. The CDR3 sequence: CASSLFDSEQYF. The CDR3 coding sequence is TGTGCCAGCAGCTTATTCGACAGCGAGCAGTACTTC.

The chain uses TRBV28 and TRBJ1-6; D unclear. Trimming stripped 2 bases from V and 8 bases from J, with 13 bases between. Germline values: CDR1 MDHEN, CDR2 SYDVKM. This CDR3 has 15 residues. CDR3 sequence: CASSLVRFLDSPLHF. The DNA for the CDR3 is TGTGCCAGCAGTTTAGTCAGGTTCTTGGATTCACCCCTCCACTTT.

The chain joins TRBV30 to TRBJ1-1; maybe TRBD1 (5 bases). Trimming left V 0 bases short and J 4 bases short, with 9 bases between. The CDR3 is made up of 13 amino acids. Germline V gives CDR1 GTSNPN, CDR2 SVGIG (reference sequence). The CDR3 coding sequence is TGTGCCTGGAGTGTATCAGGGTCCACTGAAGCTTTCTTT. This sequence encodes CAWSVSGSTEAFF.

This sequence joins TRBV4-2 and TRBJ1-5; no clear D gene. This CDR3 comprises 16 residues. The germline CDR1 and CDR2 sequences are LGHNA and YNFKEQ. Trimming pared 0 bases from V and 9 bases from J, leaving 18 bases between. The CDR3 reads CASSQDEASFTSPQHF. The DNA for the CDR3 is TGTGCCAGCAGCCAAGATGAGGCAAGCTTCACATCGCCCCAGCATTTT.

The V gene is TRBV28, the J gene TRBJ2-5, with 8 bases lining up with TRBD1. In germline, CDR1 is MDHEN, CDR2 SYDVKM. CDR3 length: 15 amino acids. The V and J ends lost 3 bases and 5 bases, in that order; junction bases with no gene match: 8. As DNA, the CDR3 is TGTGCCAGCAGTTTCGGGGACAGGACCCACGAGACCCAGTACTTC. Its translation is CASSFGDRTHETQYF.

This chain joins TRBV25-1 and TRBJ2-3, with 8 bases fitting TRBD1. This CDR3 has 18 residues. Germline CDR1 is MGHDK and CDR2 is SYGVNS. Unmatched junction bases numbered 17, after V lost 6 bases and J lost 3 bases. CDR3 loop: CASSQPPRLGQGTDTQYF. CDR3 coding DNA: TGTGCCAGCAGCCAGCCCCCCCGCCTTGGACAGGGAACAGATACGCAGTATTTT.

This clone has a single count. V usage is TRBV4-1 and J usage is TRBJ2-5, with TRBD2 matching 13 bases. Germline V gene lookup returns CDR1 MGHRA and CDR2 YSYEKL. The CDR3 is 16 residues long. V dropped 5 bases and J dropped 2; count of bases not matched to a gene: 5. Here the CDR3 reads CASSSRTSGGQETQYF. CDR3 nucleotide sequence: TGCGCCAGCAGCTCTCGGACTAGCGGGGGTCAAGAGACCCAGTACTTC.

The genes are TRBV5-1 and TRBJ1-2; D is undetermined. The V gene lost 1 base and the J gene lost 6 bases, with 10 bases spanning the gap. The CDR3 has 13 residues. Germline CDR1 is SGHRS and CDR2 is YFSETQ. The CDR3 here is CASSLKSTNGYTF. Written as DNA, the CDR3 is TGCGCCAGCAGCTTGAAGTCTACGAATGGCTACACCTTC.

This clone was seen just once. This sequence joins TRBV6-1 and TRBJ2-7; TRBD2 aligns across 8 bases. V lost 7 bases, J lost 5 bases, and 7 bases stayed unmatched. The CDR3 is made up of 13 amino acids. From germline, CDR1 is MNHNS and CDR2 SASEGT. The CDR3 reads CASIQRGGNEQYF. Written as DNA, the CDR3 is TGTGCCAGCATCCAACGGGGGGGCAACGAGCAGTACTTC.

In the case of this clone: The same CDR3 arises from other DNA sequences in this sample as well. This sequence joins TRBV27 and TRBJ2-1; 9 positions agree with TRBD1. The CDR3 has 14 residues. CDR1 is MNHEY, CDR2 SMNVEV, per germline (reference sequence). The J segment lost 2 bases and the V segment lost 6 bases, leaving 2 bases of the junction unmatched. The CDR3 bases are TGTGCCAGCAGGGGACAGGGCGCCTACAATGAGCAGTTCTTC. Encoded protein: CASRGQGAYNEQFF.

This clone occurred once. The chain has TRBV12-5 and TRBJ2-2; D not certain. V shed 6 bases and J shed 7 bases, with 12 bases lying between them. The CDR3 extends over 13 amino acids. The germline gives CDR1 LGHNT, CDR2 FRNRAP. The CDR3 DNA follows: TGTGCTAGTGGCCAAGCTGGTATCGGGGAGCTGTTTTTT. It is translated as CASGQAGIGELFF.

This clone was seen a few times. This chain links TRBV5-1 with TRBJ1-4, with D possibly TRBD1 on 6 matching bases. V was clipped by 0 bases and J by 6 bases, with 9 bases between them. Germline CDR1 and CDR2: SGHRS and YFSETQ. The CDR3 is made up of 14 amino acids. The CDR3 nucleotides read TGCGCCAGCAGCTTGGTGGCAGGGGATGAAAAACTGTTTTTT. It specifies CASSLVAGDEKLFF.

The table lists this clone with a few counts. V is TRBV28 and J is TRBJ1-1; 9 nucleotides agree with TRBD1. The J segment lost 3 bases and the V segment lost 2 bases, leaving 4 bases of the junction unmatched. The CDR3 is 15 residues long. CDR1 and CDR2 from the germline V gene are MDHEN and SYDVKM. In nucleotides, the CDR3 is TGTGCCAGCAGTTTACCGGGACAGGGCCACACTGAAGCTTTCTTT. As protein: CASSLPGQGHTEAFF.

The genes are TRBV6-6 and TRBJ1-1; D is uncertain. The ends were cut back, 3 bases at V and 5 bases at J, with 10 bases in the middle. The CDR3 length is 13 residues. The germline V gene encodes CDR1 MNHNY and CDR2 SVGAGI (reference sequence). The CDR3 spells CASSYKGGTEAFF. Written as DNA, the CDR3 is TGTGCCAGCAGTTATAAGGGAGGGACTGAAGCTTTCTTT.

The gene calls are TRBV27 and TRBJ1-3, with D unresolved. The ends were cut back, 1 base at V and 4 bases at J, with 11 bases in the middle. The CDR3 sequence is 15 residues long. The germline CDR1 and CDR2 sequences are MNHEY and SMNVEV (reference sequence). The CDR3 protein is CASSLFSARGNTIYF. The CDR3 DNA follows: TGTGCCAGCAGTTTATTTTCAGCGCGAGGAAACACCATATATTTT.